Shown below are 10 T cell receptor beta chains from a single sample sequenced in a study of blood T cell repertoires in COVID-19. Sequencing was performed with immunoSEQ multiplex PCR; in TCRdb, only in-frame clones are kept and a portion is missing. The table records approximately 180,000 clones, roughly 88% of them present only once. Sequenced sample: peripheral blood. These receptors originate from a man in his fifties or sixties with acute or convalescent COVID-19.

Only one count was recorded for this clone. The rearrangement links TRBV7-8 to TRBJ2-5, with 10 nucleotides matching TRBD1. The CDR3 has 14 residues. V was pared by 6 bases and J by 5 bases, with 6 bases of the junction left unmatched. The germline CDR1 and CDR2 sequences are SGHVS and FQNEAQ. In nucleotides, the CDR3 is TGTGCCAGCAGGCGACAGGGGGCACGGGAGACCCAGTACTTC. This sequence encodes CASRRQGARETQYF.

This chain connects TRBV7-9 to TRBJ2-2; D call uncertain. This CDR3 is 15 amino acids long. Germline V gene sequence: CDR1 SEHNR, CDR2 FQNEAQ (reference sequence). Trimming removed 1 base from V and 7 bases from J, with 13 bases in between. CDR3 nucleotide sequence: TGTGCCAGCAGCTTAGTGATGGTCTTCGGCGGGGAGCTGTTTTTT. It translates to CASSLVMVFGGELFF.

This clone was counted a single time. The chain is built from TRBV18 and TRBJ2-5; tentatively, D is TRBD1 (6 bases). Germline assignment: CDR1 KGHSH and CDR2 LQKENI. The CDR3 is made up of 16 amino acids. Trimming pared 2 bases from V and 2 bases from J, leaving 15 bases between. DNA for the CDR3: TGTGCCAGCTCACCATCAGGGGCCCTTTCTCAAGAGACCCAGTACTTC. It yields the protein CASSPSGALSQETQYF.

This clone came up a few times. The rearrangement uses TRBV7-9 and TRBJ1-4, with 8 bases fitting TRBD1. V lost 6 bases and J lost 5; bases outside the gene matches: 8. The CDR3 length is 15 residues. The germline gives CDR1 SEHNR, CDR2 FQNEAQ (reference sequence). CDR3 nucleotide sequence: TGTGCCAGCAGTCCAGGGGGCGCGTCCAATGAAAAACTGTTTTTT. Translated, it gives CASSPGGASNEKLFF.

This chain uses TRBV7-2 with TRBJ1-1, with D uncertain. Deletions cut 4 bases from V and 0 bases from J, with 12 bases between. The CDR3 loop spans 15 amino acids. The germline V gene encodes CDR1 SGHTA and CDR2 FQGNSA. In DNA, the CDR3 is TGTGCCAGCAGCTCACCCACGCTATTGAACACTGAAGCTTTCTTT. This translates into CASSSPTLLNTEAFF.

CDR3 loop: CASSIGRDKETQYF. CDR3 in DNA: TGTGCCAGTAGTATTGGTCGGGATAAAGAGACCCAGTACTTC. This rearrangement joins TRBV19 to TRBJ2-5; tentative D call: TRBD2 (5 bases). CDR3 length equals 14 residues. V lost 3 bases and J lost 3, with 11 bases in between. Germline loops: CDR1 LNHDA, CDR2 SQIVND (reference sequence).

The rearrangement joins TRBV2 to TRBJ2-7; weak D call: TRBD2 (5 bases). This CDR3 spans 12 amino acids. V was clipped by 3 bases and J by 6 bases, with 9 bases between them. Germline V gene sequence: CDR1 SNHLY, CDR2 FYNNEI. The CDR3 region is CASSDSGIEQYF. For the CDR3, the DNA is TGTGCCAGCAGTGATTCGGGAATCGAGCAGTACTTC.

This sequence joins TRBV28 and TRBJ2-7, with 12 bases that match TRBD2. V lost 8 bases and J lost 9; bases outside the gene matches: 11. Per germline, CDR1 MDHEN and CDR2 SYDVKM. This CDR3 region has 14 residues. This CDR3 is CASGMTSGRGRQYF. The CDR3 bases are TGTGCCAGCGGGATGACTAGCGGGAGAGGTAGGCAGTACTTC.

This clone has just one count. V is TRBV2 and J is TRBJ1-5; maybe TRBD1 (6 bases). Per the germline V gene, CDR1 is SNHLY and CDR2 is FYNNEI. CDR3 length equals 14 residues. Trimming stripped 6 bases from V and 3 bases from J, with 12 bases between. This CDR3 is CASRLDRLNQPQHF. CDR3 bases: TGTGCCAGCAGACTGGACAGACTCAATCAGCCCCAGCATTTT. Supplemented by reference TRBV2 and TRBJ1-5, the full variable domain reads EPEVTQTPSHQVTQMGQEVILRCVPISNHLYFYWYRQILGQKVEFLVSFYNNEISEKSEIFDDQFSVERPDGSNFTLKIRSTKLEDSAMYFCASRLDRLNQPQHFGDGTRLSIL.

This clone was recorded once. This chain uses TRBV3-1 (or the pseudogene TRBV3-2) with TRBJ2-7; no clear D. V lost 9 bases, J lost 0 bases, and 9 bases lay in between. The germline CDR1 and CDR2 sequences are LGHDT and YNNKEL (reference sequence). This CDR3 is 12 amino acids long. CDR3 DNA sequence: TGTGCCAGGTACAGACCCTCCTACGAGCAGTACTTC. Its protein product is CARYRPSYEQYF.